One sample yielded the 13 T cell receptor beta chains listed below, sequenced in a study of PD-1 blockade in classical Hodgkin lymphoma. TCRdb's copy holds only in-frame clones and misses some; the assay was immunoSEQ multiplex PCR. Among nearly 25,000 clones listed, roughly nine tenths were seen once. Time point meaning: newly diagnosed, previously untreated cHL patient sample. By magnetic negative selection, CD4+ T cells were purified from thawed PBMCs. The sequenced material came from CD4+ T cells from blood. These receptors all stem from a human donor with classical Hodgkin lymphoma.

The rearrangement uses TRBV21-1 and TRBJ1-1; whether TRBD1, the table's D call, matches the DNA was not checked. TRBV21-1 is an annotated pseudogene. The CDR3 loop spans 16 amino acids. CDR3 amino acids: CASSSPTRQGWTEAFF. The CDR3 nucleotides read TGTGCCAGCAGCTCCCCGACGCGACAGGGCTGGACTGAAGCTTTCTTT.

This chain uses TRBV30 with TRBJ2-5; tentative D call: TRBD1 (5 bases). Per the germline V gene, CDR1 is GTSNPN and CDR2 is SVGIG (reference sequence). V was clipped by 2 bases and J by 1 base, with 8 bases between them. The CDR3 contains 13 residues. This CDR3 is CAWSKGVQETQYF. The CDR3 region has the DNA TGTGCCTGGAGTAAAGGGGTCCAAGAGACCCAGTACTTC.

J is TRBJ2-5 and V is TRBV4-2; 9 positions agree with TRBD1. V dropped 1 base and J dropped 0; count of bases not matched to a gene: 15. The CDR3 runs to 20 residues. The V gene's germline CDR1 is LGHNA and CDR2 YNFKEQ. CDR3 sequence (DNA): TGTGCCAGCAGCCAAGGAACAGGGGGCTTGCCCGTGGGGTACCAAGAGACCCAGTACTTC. It codes for CASSQGTGGLPVGYQETQYF.

The gene calls are TRBV11-3 and TRBJ2-3; D call uncertain. V shed 0 bases and J shed 3 bases, with 7 bases lying between them. The CDR3 consists of 14 residues. Germline V gives CDR1 SGHNT, CDR2 YENEEA. The CDR3 is CASSLDGPTDTQYF. Written as DNA, the CDR3 is TGTGCCAGCAGCTTAGATGGACCAACAGATACGCAGTATTTT.

V gene TRBV5-6 combines with J gene TRBJ1-5, with D possibly TRBD1 on 6 matching bases. Germline-derived CDR1 and CDR2 are SGHDT and YYEEEE. Trimming took off 0 bases at V and 5 bases at J, with 9 bases between the two ends. The CDR3 has 14 residues. In DNA form, the CDR3 reads TGTGCCAGCAGCTTGGCACAGGGTTATCAGCCCCAGCATTTT. Residues: CASSLAQGYQPQHF.

The chain carries TRBV28 and TRBJ1-2; D is perhaps TRBD1 (6 bases). V lost 1 base, J lost 1 base, and 19 bases lay in between. The CDR3 runs 18 residues. The germline CDR1 and CDR2 sequences are MDHEN and SYDVKM. CDR3 sequence: CASSLYGFRTARNYGYTF. CDR3 nucleotide sequence: TGTGCCAGCAGTTTATATGGGTTTAGGACAGCGCGTAACTATGGCTACACCTTC.

The chain carries TRBV7-8 and TRBJ2-2, with 10 bases identical to TRBD1. Losses at the gene ends were 7 bases for V and 4 bases for J; bases not matched to a gene: 6. In germline, CDR1 is SGHVS, CDR2 FQNEAQ. The CDR3 runs to 15 residues. CDR3 in DNA: TGTGCCAGCACCGACAGGGGGCGGGCCACCGGGGAGCTGTTTTTT. Its protein product is CASTDRGRATGELFF.

The CDR3 DNA reads TGTGCCAGCCTGACAGGGGGTGTTTATACGCAGTATTTT. The encoded protein is CASLTGGVYTQYF. V usage is TRBV6-1 and J usage is TRBJ2-3; TRBD1 matches 9 bases. Looked up from germline, CDR1 is MNHNS and CDR2 is SASEGT. The CDR3 sequence is 13 residues long. The V and J ends lost 8 bases and 7 bases, in that order; junction bases with no gene match: 7.

This chain joins TRBV10-3 and TRBJ2-2; TRBD1 matches at 7 bases. The length of the CDR3 is 16 residues. J lost 5 bases, V lost 0 bases, and 6 bases had no gene match. Germline CDR1 ENHRY, CDR2 SYGVKD. The CDR3, as DNA: TGTGCCATCAGTGAGTCGAGACAGGGCGGAACCGGGGAGCTGTTTTTT. It yields the protein CAISESRQGGTGELFF.

The J gene is TRBJ2-3, the V gene TRBV7-9; TRBD2 matches at 8 bases. Germline values: CDR1 SEHNR, CDR2 FQNEAQ (reference sequence). Germline trimming cut 1 base from V and 4 bases from J; bases unmatched to any gene: 7. This CDR3 region has 16 residues. For the CDR3, the DNA is TGTGCCAGCAGCTTAGAGTCGGGGGGGCCGTCAGATACGCAGTATTTT. Its protein product is CASSLESGGPSDTQYF.

The chain uses TRBV6-1 and TRBJ2-7, with 7 bases matching TRBD1. The V gene's germline CDR1 is MNHNS and CDR2 SASEGT. J gave up 3 bases and V 7 bases, and 9 bases lay outside the gene matches. The CDR3 loop spans 14 amino acids. The DNA for the CDR3 is TGTGCCAGCACCGGGCGGACAGGCGGCTACGAGCAGTACTTC. Translated: CASTGRTGGYEQYF.

The CDR3 here is CASSPRRDRGFHEQFF. The CDR3 nucleotides read TGTGCCAGCAGCCCTCGCCGGGACAGGGGTTTCCATGAGCAGTTCTTC. The chain recombines TRBV9 with TRBJ2-1, with TRBD1 matching 10 bases. This CDR3 is 16 amino acids long. Unmatched junction bases numbered 12, after V lost 4 bases and J lost 8 bases. In germline, CDR1 is SGDLS, CDR2 YYNGEE.

This clone has a handful of counts. V usage is TRBV5-1 and J usage is TRBJ1-5, with D unclear. The germline CDR1 and CDR2 sequences are SGHRS and YFSETQ. The germline V and J ends were trimmed by 4 bases and 0 bases, with 11 bases remaining between them. The CDR3 totals 15 residues. CDR3 sequence: CASSLDGYSNQPQHF. The CDR3 bases are TGCGCCAGCAGCCTGGACGGATATAGCAATCAGCCCCAGCATTTT.